The clone carrying this T cell receptor beta chain has a handful of counts. Its antigen is unidentified. The sample's treatment: roughly ten-day PBMC culture with coronavirus spike peptide pools or control peptides (ViraFEST assay). V was pared by 8 bases and J by 9 bases, with 23 bases between. Germline CDR1 and CDR2: MDHEN and SYDVKM. The CDR3 contains 16 residues. This specimen belongs to a study of vaccination and CD4 T cells after COVID-19. The Oncomine TCR Beta short-read assay sequenced DNA from cultured CD4+ T cells. TCRdb reprocessed the PCR reads with MiXCR, giving one entry per CDR3 protein. The sample gives roughly 19,000 distinct CDR3 sequences, about half of which show up once; around 2.3% is in the top ten.

The receptor's source is a human donor who had recovered from COVID-19. The sample consisted of CD4+ T cells from blood, cultured in vitro, taken after SARS-CoV-2 vaccination. J is TRBJ1-6 and V is TRBV28; the D gene is possibly TRBD1 (6 bases). CDR3 nucleotides: TGTGCCAGCGGCAATGAAGGGGGGAACATGGGTTCACCCCTCCACTTT. Its translation: CASGNEGGNMGSPLHF.